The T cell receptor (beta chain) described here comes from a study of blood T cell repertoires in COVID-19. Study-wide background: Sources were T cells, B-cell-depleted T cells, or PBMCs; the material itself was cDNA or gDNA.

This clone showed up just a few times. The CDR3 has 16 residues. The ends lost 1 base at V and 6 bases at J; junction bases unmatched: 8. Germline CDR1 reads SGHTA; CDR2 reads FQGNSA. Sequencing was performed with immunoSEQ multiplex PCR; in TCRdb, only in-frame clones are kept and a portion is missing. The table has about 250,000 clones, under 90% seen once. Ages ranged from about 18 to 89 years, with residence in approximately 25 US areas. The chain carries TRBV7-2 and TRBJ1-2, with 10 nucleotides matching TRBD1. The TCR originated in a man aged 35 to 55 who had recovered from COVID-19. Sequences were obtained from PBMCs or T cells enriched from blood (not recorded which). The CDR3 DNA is TGTGCCAGCAGCTTAGGCCCATTGACAGGGGGCAATGGCTACACCTTC. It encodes CASSLGPLTGGNGYTF.